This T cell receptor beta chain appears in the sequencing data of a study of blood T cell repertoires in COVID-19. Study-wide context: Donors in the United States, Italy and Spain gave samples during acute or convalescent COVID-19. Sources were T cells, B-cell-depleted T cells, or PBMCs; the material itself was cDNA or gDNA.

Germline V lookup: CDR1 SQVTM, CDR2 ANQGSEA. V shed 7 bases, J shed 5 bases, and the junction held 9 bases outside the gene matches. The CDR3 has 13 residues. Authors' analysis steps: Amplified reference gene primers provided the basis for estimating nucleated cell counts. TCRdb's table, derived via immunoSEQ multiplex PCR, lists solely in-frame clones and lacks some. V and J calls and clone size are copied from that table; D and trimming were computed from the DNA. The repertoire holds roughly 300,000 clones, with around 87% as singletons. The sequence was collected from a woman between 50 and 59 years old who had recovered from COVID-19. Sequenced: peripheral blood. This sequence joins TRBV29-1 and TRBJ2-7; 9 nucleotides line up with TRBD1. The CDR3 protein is CSARTGEVNEQYF. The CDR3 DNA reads TGCAGCGCCCGGACAGGGGAGGTCAACGAGCAGTACTTC.